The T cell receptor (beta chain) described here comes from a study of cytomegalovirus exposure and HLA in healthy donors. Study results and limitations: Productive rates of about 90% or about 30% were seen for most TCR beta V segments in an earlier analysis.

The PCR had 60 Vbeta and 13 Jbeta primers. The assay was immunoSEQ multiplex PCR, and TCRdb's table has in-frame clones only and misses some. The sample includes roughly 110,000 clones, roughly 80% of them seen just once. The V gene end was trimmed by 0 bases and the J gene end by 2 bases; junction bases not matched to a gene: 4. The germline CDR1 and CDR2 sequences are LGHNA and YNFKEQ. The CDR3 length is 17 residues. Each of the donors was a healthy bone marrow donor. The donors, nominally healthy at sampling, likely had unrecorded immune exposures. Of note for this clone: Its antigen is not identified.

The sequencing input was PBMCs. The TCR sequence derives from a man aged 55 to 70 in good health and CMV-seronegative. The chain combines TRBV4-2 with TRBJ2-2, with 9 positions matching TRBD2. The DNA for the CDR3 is TGTGCCAGCAGCCAAGATGCGGGGGGGCTAAACACCGGGGAGCTGTTTTTT. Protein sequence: CASSQDAGGLNTGELFF.